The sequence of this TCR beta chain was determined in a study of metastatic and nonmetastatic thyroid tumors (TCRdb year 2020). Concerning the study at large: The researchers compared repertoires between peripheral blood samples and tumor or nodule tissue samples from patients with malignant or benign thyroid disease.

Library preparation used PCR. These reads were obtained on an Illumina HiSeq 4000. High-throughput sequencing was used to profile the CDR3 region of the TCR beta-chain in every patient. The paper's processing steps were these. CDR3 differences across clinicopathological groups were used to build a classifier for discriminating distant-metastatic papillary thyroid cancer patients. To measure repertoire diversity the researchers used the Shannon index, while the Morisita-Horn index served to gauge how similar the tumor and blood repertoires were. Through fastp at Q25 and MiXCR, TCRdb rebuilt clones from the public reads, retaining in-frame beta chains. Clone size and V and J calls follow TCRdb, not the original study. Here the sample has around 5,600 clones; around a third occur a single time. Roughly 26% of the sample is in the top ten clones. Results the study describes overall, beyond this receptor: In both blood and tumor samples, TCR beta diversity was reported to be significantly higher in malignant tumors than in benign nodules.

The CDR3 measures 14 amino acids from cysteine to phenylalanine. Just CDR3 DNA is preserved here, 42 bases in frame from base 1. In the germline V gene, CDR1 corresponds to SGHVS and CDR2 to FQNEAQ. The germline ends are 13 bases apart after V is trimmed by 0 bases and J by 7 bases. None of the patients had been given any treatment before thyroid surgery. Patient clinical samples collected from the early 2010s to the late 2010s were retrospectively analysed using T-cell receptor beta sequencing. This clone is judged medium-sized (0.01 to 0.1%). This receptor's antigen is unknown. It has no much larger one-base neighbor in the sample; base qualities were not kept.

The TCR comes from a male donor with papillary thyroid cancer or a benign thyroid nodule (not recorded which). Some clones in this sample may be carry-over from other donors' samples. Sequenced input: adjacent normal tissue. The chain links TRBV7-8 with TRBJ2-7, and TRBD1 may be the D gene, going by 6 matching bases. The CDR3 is CASSLAIQGREQYF. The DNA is TGTGCCAGCAGCTTAGCGATACAGGGTCGGGAGCAGTACTTC.